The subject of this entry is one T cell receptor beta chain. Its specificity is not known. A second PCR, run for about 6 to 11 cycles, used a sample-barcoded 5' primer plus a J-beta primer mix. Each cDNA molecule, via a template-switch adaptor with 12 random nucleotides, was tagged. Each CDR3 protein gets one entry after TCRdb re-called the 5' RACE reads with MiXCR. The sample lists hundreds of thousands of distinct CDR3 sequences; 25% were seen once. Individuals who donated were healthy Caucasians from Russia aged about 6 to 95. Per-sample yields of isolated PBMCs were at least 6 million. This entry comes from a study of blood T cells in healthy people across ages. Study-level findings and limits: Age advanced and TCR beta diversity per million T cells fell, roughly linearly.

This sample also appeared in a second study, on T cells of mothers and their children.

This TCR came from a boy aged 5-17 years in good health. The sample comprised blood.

Here the CDR3 reads CASTPDQEGKGYF. CDR3 in DNA: TGTGCCAGCACCCCAGATCAGGAGGGGAAGGGGTATTTT. The chain recombines TRBV12-3 or TRBV12-4 with TRBJ1-3; D is perhaps TRBD1 (5 bases). Trimming shortened V by 7 bases and J by 16 bases, and 23 bases separated the two germline ends. The CDR3 runs to 13 residues.